Presented here are 14 T cell receptor beta chains from one specimen sequenced in a study of blood T cell repertoires in COVID-19. Repertoires were generated with immunoSEQ multiplex PCR, while TCRdb's copy carries only in-frame clones and drops some. The table includes about 190,000 clones, just under 90% detected once. Source material: peripheral blood. These receptors all come from a woman between 18 and 29 years old who had recovered from COVID-19.

CDR3 loop: CASSSVTDTQYF. The DNA for the CDR3 is TGTGCCAGCAGCTCCGTCACAGATACGCAGTATTTT. This chain links TRBV7-9 with TRBJ2-3; D is uncertain. This CDR3 contains 12 residues. V shed 4 bases and J shed 2 bases, with 4 bases lying between them. The germline gives CDR1 SEHNR, CDR2 FQNEAQ (reference sequence).

This clone has a handful of counts. J is TRBJ2-3 and V is TRBV6-5, with 8 bases matching TRBD2. CDR1 and CDR2 from the germline V gene are MNHEY and SVGAGI. This CDR3 region has 15 residues. Germline trimming cut 3 bases from V and 6 bases from J; bases unmatched to any gene: 8. CDR3 residues: CASSYSAGAGDTQYF. The DNA of the CDR3 is TGTGCCAGCAGTTATTCAGCGGGAGCGGGGGATACGCAGTATTTT.

The chain links TRBV12-3 or TRBV12-4 to TRBJ2-1; no clear D. V dropped 11 bases and J dropped 1 base, with 9 bases sitting between them. The length of the CDR3 is 12 residues. CDR3 protein: CAVTSSYNEQFF. For the CDR3, the DNA is TGTGCCGTCACTTCTTCCTACAATGAGCAGTTCTTC.

V gene TRBV15 combines with J gene TRBJ2-2; 7 nucleotides agree with TRBD2. CDR1 LNHNV and CDR2 YYDKDF come from the germline V gene (reference sequence). CDR3 length: 16 residues. Trimming cost V 0 bases and J 8 bases; bases outside gene matches: 9. This chain's CDR3 is CATSREPGGLGGELFF. CDR3 nucleotides: TGTGCCACCAGCAGAGAGCCGGGAGGCCTCGGTGGGGAGCTGTTTTTT.

This chain's CDR3 is CASCGLSYYGYTF. The CDR3 bases are TGTGCCAGTTGCGGACTTTCCTACTATGGCTACACCTTC. The rearrangement joins TRBV19 to TRBJ1-2; D unresolved. With 8 bases removed from V and 3 bases from J, the gap between germline ends came to 13 bases. The CDR3 has 13 residues. Per the germline V gene, CDR1 is LNHDA and CDR2 is SQIVND (reference sequence).

This clone was found once. The chain recombines TRBV6-6 with TRBJ1-2; 8 nucleotides agree with TRBD1. V trimming: 6 bases; J trimming: 1 base; junction bases outside the gene matches: 4. Germline V gives CDR1 MNHNY, CDR2 SVGAGI (reference sequence). The CDR3 length is 14 residues. In DNA form, the CDR3 reads TGTGCCAGCAGAATGACAGGGGTTAACTATGGCTACACCTTC. Residues: CASRMTGVNYGYTF.

This sequence joins TRBV5-1 and TRBJ2-7, with D maybe TRBD1 (6 bases). CDR3 size: 15 residues. Trimming removed 0 bases at V and 2 bases at J, with 12 bases between. Germline values: CDR1 SGHRS, CDR2 YFSETQ. CDR3 sequence reads: CASSLVSGHPYEQYF. The CDR3 DNA follows: TGCGCCAGCAGCTTGGTCTCGGGACACCCCTACGAGCAGTACTTC.

Ten or more counts support this clone. V gene TRBV6-4 combines with J gene TRBJ2-3; a possible D gene is TRBD2 (6 bases). V shed 0 bases and J shed 5 bases, with 12 bases lying between them. Germline-derived CDR1 and CDR2 are MRHNA and SNTAGT. The length of the CDR3 is 15 residues. The CDR3 spells CASSDSDRGGDTQYF. The DNA of the CDR3 is TGTGCCAGCAGTGACTCTGATAGGGGAGGAGATACGCAGTATTTT.

V and J are TRBV10-3 and TRBJ1-1; perhaps TRBD1 as D (6 bases). This CDR3 has 15 amino acids. Germline V gives CDR1 ENHRY, CDR2 SYGVKD. V was trimmed by 8 bases and J by 5 bases, leaving 21 bases between them. CDR3 loop: CAISNRENKGTEAFF. CDR3 sequence (DNA): TGTGCCATCTCAAACAGGGAGAACAAGGGGACTGAAGCTTTCTTT.

The chain links TRBV6-2 or TRBV6-3 to TRBJ1-4; no definite D call. The germline V gene has CDR1 MNHEY and CDR2 SVGEGT. The germline V and J ends were trimmed by 5 bases and 5 bases, with 12 bases remaining between them. The length of the CDR3 is 14 residues. CDR3 sequence reads: CASSTGSRNEKLFF. In DNA form, the CDR3 reads TGTGCCAGCAGTACGGGAAGCCGCAATGAAAAACTGTTTTTT.

The J gene is TRBJ2-2, the V gene TRBV6-5; D is ambiguous. CDR3 size: 14 residues. CDR1 is MNHEY, CDR2 SVGAGI, per germline. V lost 10 bases and J lost 1, with 13 bases in between. The CDR3 here is CATVRRVNTGELFF. The CDR3, as DNA: TGTGCCACAGTAAGACGGGTGAACACCGGGGAGCTGTTTTTT.

This clone was recorded only once. The rearrangement joins TRBV5-1 to TRBJ1-4, with D possibly being TRBD1 (6 bases). The V gene's germline CDR1 is SGHRS and CDR2 YFSETQ. The germline V and J ends were trimmed by 3 bases and 0 bases, with 18 bases remaining between them. The CDR3 length is 18 residues. Written as DNA, the CDR3 is TGCGCCAGCAGCTCGACAGGAGTTTTCTATGCAACTAATGAAAAACTGTTTTTT. The encoded protein is CASSSTGVFYATNEKLFF.

This clone was detected only once. The chain joins TRBV15 to TRBJ2-2, with 14 bases that match TRBD2. The trim removed 2 bases at V and 1 base at J, leaving 9 bases unmatched. The length of the CDR3 is 20 residues. CDR1 and CDR2 from the germline V gene are LNHNV and YYDKDF (reference sequence). CDR3 in amino acids: CATSRRNFGTSGRNTGELFF. The CDR3 bases are TGTGCCACCAGCAGAAGAAACTTCGGGACTAGCGGGAGGAACACCGGGGAGCTGTTTTTT.

CDR3 residues: CASSEQGAIYEQYF. CDR3 DNA sequence: TGTGCCAGCAGTGAACAGGGGGCAATCTACGAGCAGTACTTC. The chain combines TRBV6-1 with TRBJ2-7; 8 bases are shared with TRBD1. The CDR3 extends over 14 amino acids. Germline lookup yields CDR1 MNHNS and CDR2 SASEGT. V lost 2 bases to trimming and J lost 3 bases; unmatched junction nucleotides: 3.